The 15 T cell receptor beta chains listed next were all sequenced from one sample in a study of tumor-infiltrating lymphocytes in primary liver carcinoma. RNA was extracted from whole blood without cell sorting, alongside germline DNA. From 500 ng total RNA, TCR beta cDNA was generated with a primer in the constant region. The TCR beta library was amplified through three nested multiplex PCR rounds in a modified ARM-PCR procedure. PCR rounds one and two used TRBV1-TRBV30 forward primers with a C-beta reverse primer for around 11 cycles each. TCRdb reprocessed the multiplex PCR reads via MiXCR and lists one record per CDR3 protein. Among 250,000 to 350,000 distinct CDR3 sequences listed, roughly three fifths were seen once. The source material was peripheral blood. The receptors come from a woman in her thirties with primary liver carcinoma and hepatitis B virus infection.

A note on this clonotype: Germline and junction disagree at one end, which may indicate a read error. V gene TRBV6-5 combines with J gene TRBJ1-5; 10 nucleotides agree with TRBD1. Germline CDR1 is MNHEY and CDR2 is SVGAGI. The CDR3 runs to 16 residues. CDR3 region: CASRSGTGAGNQSQHF. The CDR3 DNA sequence: TGTGCCAGCAGGTCCGGGACAGGGGCGGGCAATCAGTCCCAGCATTTT.

This clonotype appeared a few times. The rearrangement joins TRBV7-9 to TRBJ2-3; the D gene is possibly TRBD2 (6 bases). Deletions cut 4 bases from V and 2 bases from J, with 16 bases between. Looked up from germline, CDR1 is SEHNR and CDR2 is FQNEAQ (reference sequence). The CDR3 extends over 16 amino acids. The CDR3 nucleotides are TGTGCCAGCAGCTCACTTGTTGGAGGGGACACAGATACGCAGTATTTT. It translates to CASSSLVGGDTDTQYF.

Concerning this clonotype: The conserved closing phenylalanine or tryptophan is absent in this CDR3, likely reflecting a read error. This chain joins TRBV11-2 and TRBJ1-1, with 7 bases aligning to TRBD1. V gave up 3 bases and J gave up 5 bases; unmatched junction bases: 6. The germline V gene has CDR1 SGHAT and CDR2 FQNNGV. This CDR3 spans 14 amino acids. This chain's CDR3 is CASSLTGIGTEAFL. As DNA, the CDR3 is TGTGCCAGCAGCTTGACAGGGATCGGTACTGAAGCTTTCCTT.

The rearrangement uses TRBV30 and TRBJ1-2; no definite D call. Germline assignment: CDR1 GTSNPN and CDR2 SVGIG (reference sequence). With 5 bases removed from V and 8 bases from J, the gap between germline ends came to 18 bases. CDR3 size: 13 residues. The CDR3 loop is CAWGSGSWRGYTF. CDR3 bases: TGTGCCTGGGGAAGTGGGTCTTGGAGAGGCTACACCTTC.

This clonotype was picked up a small number of times. V gene TRBV5-1 combines with J gene TRBJ1-2; 8 bases align to TRBD1. The V and J ends lost 3 bases and 6 bases, in that order; junction bases with no gene match: 4. Germline V gives CDR1 SGHRS, CDR2 YFSETQ. CDR3 length equals 13 residues. In DNA, the CDR3 is TGCGCCAGCAGCTCCGGACAGGGCGATGGCTACACCTTC. It is translated as CASSSGQGDGYTF.

This chain links TRBV11-1 with TRBJ2-7, with a weak D call TRBD1 (6 bases). The CDR3 is 15 residues long. Germline V lookup: CDR1 SGHAT, CDR2 FQDESV (reference sequence). V lost 6 bases, J lost 4 bases, and 19 bases lay in between. The CDR3 reads CASSTGFSGFYEQYF. CDR3 nucleotides: TGTGCCAGCAGTACAGGGTTTTCGGGCTTTTACGAGCAGTACTTC.

Details on this clonotype: One end of the junction varies from germline; a read error may be responsible. This chain connects TRBV6-6 to TRBJ2-7; 7 bases match TRBD2. CDR3 length: 14 amino acids. Per the germline V gene, CDR1 is MNHNY and CDR2 is SVGAGI (reference sequence). This CDR3 reads CASNHRGEAYEQYF. The CDR3 DNA is TGTGCCAGCAACCACCGGGGGGAAGCCTACGAACAGTACTTC.

Points on this clonotype: At one end the junction does not follow the germline gene, possibly because of a read error. The V gene is TRBV4-2, the J gene TRBJ2-3; perhaps D is TRBD1 or TRBD2 (5 bases each). Germline values: CDR1 LGHNA, CDR2 YNFKEQ. The CDR3 length is 17 residues. This CDR3 reads CASSPSLGARGTDTQYF. Here the CDR3 DNA reads TGTGCCAGCAGCCCGTCACTAGGAGCCCGGGGCACAGATACACAGTATTTT.

This chain joins TRBV5-1 and TRBJ2-1; 15 bases match TRBD2. The germline CDR1 and CDR2 sequences are SGHRS and YFSETQ. This CDR3 is built from 19 residues. With V trimmed by 4 bases and J by 0 bases, 8 bases remained unmatched. CDR3 loop: CASSRGLAGGESSYNEQFF. The DNA of the CDR3 is TGCGCCAGCAGCCGGGGACTAGCGGGAGGTGAGAGCTCCTACAATGAGCAGTTCTTC.

This clonotype was seen a few times. The rearrangement uses TRBV12-3 or TRBV12-4 and TRBJ2-3; 8 nucleotides match TRBD2. Trimming cost V 8 bases and J 7 bases; bases outside gene matches: 8. The CDR3 spans 13 residues. This CDR3 reads CASCPGGGNTQYF. The CDR3 coding sequence is TGTGCCAGCTGTCCCGGGGGGGGGAATACGCAGTATTTT.

The V gene is TRBV23-1, the J gene TRBJ2-4; 9 positions agree with TRBD2. TRBV23-1 is noted as an ORF with a role that remains uncertain. V was clipped by 3 bases and J by 3 bases; unmatched bases: 12. This CDR3 is built from 18 residues. The CDR3 spells CASSHSSRREGVKNIQYF. CDR3 DNA: TGCGCCAGCAGTCACTCATCAAGGCGGGAGGGGGTCAAAAACATTCAGTACTTC.

Concerning this clonotype itself: This clone may be a read error of a much larger clone one base away. This rearrangement joins TRBV6-5 to TRBJ2-2, with D possibly TRBD2 on 6 matching bases. This CDR3 comprises 22 residues. The V gene's germline CDR1 is MNHEY and CDR2 SVGAGI. CDR3 sequence: CASSYSFAPGPYDKRSTGGLFF. The CDR3 nucleotides read TGTGCCAGCAGTTACTCGTTCGCCCCGGGGCCCTACGACAAGAGGTCCACCGGGGGGCTGTTTTTT.

The chain carries TRBV12-3 or TRBV12-4 and TRBJ2-2; 8 bases agree with TRBD2. The CDR3 contains 13 residues. J was trimmed by 9 bases and V by 4 bases; bases with no gene match: 4. The CDR3 DNA follows: TGTGCCAGCAGTTGGGCGGGAGGAAGGGAGCTGTTTTTT. This codes for CASSWAGGRELFF.

This clonotype was found a few times. This rearrangement joins TRBV7-9 to TRBJ2-1; 9 bases line up with TRBD1. The V gene end was trimmed by 3 bases and the J gene end by 6 bases; junction bases not matched to a gene: 6. Germline-derived CDR1 and CDR2 are SEHNR and FQNEAQ (reference sequence). The CDR3 totals 15 residues. The CDR3: CASSFTGGAPNEQFF. The CDR3 DNA is TGTGCCAGCAGCTTCACAGGGGGCGCCCCCAATGAGCAGTTCTTC.

This chain joins TRBV28 and TRBJ2-5; 8 nucleotides agree with TRBD1. The CDR3 loop spans 17 amino acids. Trimming removed 6 bases from V and 1 base from J; junction bases left unmatched: 13. CDR1 and CDR2 (germline): MDHEN, SYDVKM. The CDR3 coding sequence is TGTGCCAGCAGCTCTCAATGGGACAGGCGATTCCAAGAGACCCAGTACTTC. Translation: CASSSQWDRRFQETQYF.